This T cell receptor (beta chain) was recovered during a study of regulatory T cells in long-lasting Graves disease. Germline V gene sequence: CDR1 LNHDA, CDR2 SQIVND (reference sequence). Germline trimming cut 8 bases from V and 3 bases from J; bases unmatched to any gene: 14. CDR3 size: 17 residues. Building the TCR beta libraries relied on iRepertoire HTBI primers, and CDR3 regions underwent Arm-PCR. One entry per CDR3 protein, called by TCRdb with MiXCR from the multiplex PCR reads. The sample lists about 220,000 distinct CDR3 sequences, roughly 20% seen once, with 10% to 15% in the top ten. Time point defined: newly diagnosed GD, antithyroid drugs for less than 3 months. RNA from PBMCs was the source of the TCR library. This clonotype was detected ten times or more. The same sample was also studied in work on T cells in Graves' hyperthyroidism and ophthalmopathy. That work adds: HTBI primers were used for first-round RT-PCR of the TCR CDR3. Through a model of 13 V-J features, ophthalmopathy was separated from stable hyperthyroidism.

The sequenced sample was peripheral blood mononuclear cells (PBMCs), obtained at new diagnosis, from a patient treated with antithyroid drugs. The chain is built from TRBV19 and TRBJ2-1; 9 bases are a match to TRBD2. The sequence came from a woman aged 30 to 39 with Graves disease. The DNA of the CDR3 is TGTGCCAGTTCAGCTAGCGGGGAGAGCACCTACTACAATGAGCAGTTCTTC. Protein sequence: CASSASGESTYYNEQFF.